The 7 T cell receptor beta chains below come from one sample, sequenced in a study of prognosis after radiotherapy for stage I lung cancer. By two-round multiplex PCR, the TCR beta CDR3 was amplified from genomic DNA. Primers specific to each TRBV and TRBJ gene drove first-round PCR. TCRdb re-called the multiplex PCR reads with MiXCR, one entry per CDR3 protein. The sample carries around 20,000 distinct CDR3 sequences, roughly 55% recorded once. The source material was PBMCs, sampled before or after stereotactic body radiation therapy (not recorded which). The receptors come from a donor older than 45 with non-small cell lung cancer.

This clonotype was detected ten times or more. This chain links TRBV28 with TRBJ2-5, with a tentative D call TRBD2 (7 bases). This CDR3 comprises 13 residues. Trimming shortened V by 5 bases and J by 9 bases, and 16 bases separated the two germline ends. Looked up from germline, CDR1 is MDHEN and CDR2 is SYDVKM. CDR3 sequence reads: CASSPGGAGAQYF. The CDR3 DNA reads TGTGCCAGCAGTCCTGGGGGGGCAGGGGCCCAGTACTTC.

This clonotype was recorded only once. This chain joins TRBV6-1 and TRBJ2-7; 7 nucleotides match TRBD2. This CDR3 is 16 amino acids long. The trim removed 7 bases at V and 1 base at J, leaving 13 bases unmatched. The germline gives CDR1 MNHNS, CDR2 SASEGT. CDR3 region: CASTRAGLPPSYEQYF. The CDR3 DNA reads TGTGCCAGCACGCGAGCGGGACTACCACCTTCCTACGAGCAGTACTTC.

The chain recombines TRBV5-1 with TRBJ2-3; 7 bases map to TRBD2. The germline V gene encodes CDR1 SGHRS and CDR2 YFSETQ. The CDR3 is 16 residues long. The V segment lost 5 bases and the J segment 1 base; nucleotides outside the gene matches: 10. DNA of the CDR3: TGCGCCAGCAGTGAAGCGGGACGCCTGGGCACAGATACGCAGTATTTT. It translates to CASSEAGRLGTDTQYF.

This clonotype was recorded at least ten times. This may come from a read error, since a much larger clone is one base off. The chain links TRBV6-5 to TRBJ2-7, with 8 bases lining up with TRBD1. The length of the CDR3 is 17 residues. The germline gives CDR1 MNHEY, CDR2 SVGAGI. V lost 2 bases and J lost 0; bases outside the gene matches: 9. CDR3 region: CASSYGQGIGVSYEQYF. As DNA, the CDR3 is TGTGCCAGCAGTTACGGACAGGGAATCGGGGTCTCCTACGAGCAGTACTTC.

This sequence joins TRBV6-2 or TRBV6-3 and TRBJ1-2; a weak D match, TRBD1 (5 bases). CDR1 MNHEY and CDR2 SVGEGT come from the germline V gene. The CDR3 spans 15 residues. With 6 bases removed from V and 4 bases from J, the gap between germline ends came to 18 bases. CDR3 protein: CASRLRYGAGYGYTF. CDR3 nucleotide sequence: TGTGCCAGCAGACTCCGTTACGGGGCTGGCTATGGCTACACCTTC.

The V and J genes are TRBV12-3 or TRBV12-4 and TRBJ2-1; 9 bases fit TRBD2. CDR3 length equals 14 residues. With V trimmed by 3 bases and J by 4 bases, 1 base remained unmatched. The CDR3 DNA follows: TGTGCCAGCAGTTTGCTAGCGGGGTACAATGAGCAGTTCTTC. Translation: CASSLLAGYNEQFF.

The chain recombines TRBV7-8 with TRBJ2-1; 13 bases match TRBD2. Trimming cost V 5 bases and J 5 bases; bases outside gene matches: 12. This CDR3 comprises 18 residues. Germline V CDR1 and CDR2: SGHVS, FQNEAQ. The CDR3 DNA reads TGTGCCAGCAGCCTTCGGACTAGCGGGAGTCTTCGGGACAATGAGCAGTTCTTC. This encodes CASSLRTSGSLRDNEQFF.